This entry is about one TCR beta chain. The sample is drawn from a study of T cell changes during pregnancy in multiple sclerosis. The length of the CDR3 is 18 residues. Unmatched junction bases numbered 14, after V lost 6 bases and J lost 1 base. Germline CDR1 reads KGHSH; CDR2 reads LQKENI. Some clones are missing from TCRdb's copy, which holds only in-frame ones; the method was immunoSEQ multiplex PCR. Seen here are 91,000 or so clones, around 93% observed once, and the top ten hold less than 1%. This rearrangement joins TRBV18 to TRBJ2-3, with TRBD2 identical over 9 bases. This material consisted of peripheral blood, taken after pregnancy. The sequence derives from a female donor with multiple sclerosis, enrolled in a pregnancy study. Here the CDR3 DNA reads TGTGCCAGCTCCCCTCTTCCATTTAGCGGGAGTCGCACAGATACGCAGTATTTT. Amino acids: CASSPLPFSGSRTDTQYF. Using reference TRBV18 and TRBJ2-3 for the parts outside the CDR3, the full variable domain is NAGVMQNPRHLVRRRGQEARLRCSPMKGHSHVYWYRQLPEEGLKFMVYLQKENIIDESGMPKERFSAEFPKEGPSILRIQQVVRGDSAAYFCASSPLPFSGSRTDTQYFGPGTRLTVL.